Here is one T cell receptor beta chain with its context. Its cognate antigen is unknown. The junction does not match germline at one end; this may be a read error. This entry is derived from a study of T-cell memory formation after mild COVID-19. Study details: TCR clusters mostly belonged to single donors. Notes on the study in general: Contracting clones, day 15 to 85, had balanced CD4/CD8, and later expanders favored CD4+. Specificity for SARS-CoV-2 was not confirmed among the second-wave clones peaking on day 37.

It was 5'RACE with constant-segment primers that produced the TCR alpha and TCR beta cDNA libraries, which carried sample barcodes and UMIs. TCRdb processed the 5' RACE reads anew with MiXCR; each CDR3 protein has one entry. The sample has 350,000 to 500,000 distinct CDR3 sequences, 15% to 20% seen once; the top ten hold around a fifth. CDR1 is SGHDN and CDR2 is FVKESK in the germline V gene. This CDR3 is built from 16 residues. Input material: PBMCs or a T cell subset sorted from them (not recorded which). The chain carries TRBV14 and TRBJ1-2; weak D call: TRBD1 (6 bases). The origin of this receptor is a man between 18 and 29 years old who had mild COVID-19 (a few samples of this study predate the infection). Cell type and time point are not known. DNA for the CDR3: TGTGCCAGCAGTCAAGATGACGGACAGAGACTCTATGGCTACACCTTC. It specifies CASSQDDGQRLYGYTF. Filled out from reference TRBV14 and TRBJ1-2, the complete variable domain reads EAGVTQFPSHSVIEKGQTVTLRCDPISGHDNLYWYRRVMGKEIKFLLHFVKESKQDESGMPNNRFLAERTGGTYSTLKVQPAELEDSGVYFCASSQDDGQRLYGYTFGSGTRLTVV.